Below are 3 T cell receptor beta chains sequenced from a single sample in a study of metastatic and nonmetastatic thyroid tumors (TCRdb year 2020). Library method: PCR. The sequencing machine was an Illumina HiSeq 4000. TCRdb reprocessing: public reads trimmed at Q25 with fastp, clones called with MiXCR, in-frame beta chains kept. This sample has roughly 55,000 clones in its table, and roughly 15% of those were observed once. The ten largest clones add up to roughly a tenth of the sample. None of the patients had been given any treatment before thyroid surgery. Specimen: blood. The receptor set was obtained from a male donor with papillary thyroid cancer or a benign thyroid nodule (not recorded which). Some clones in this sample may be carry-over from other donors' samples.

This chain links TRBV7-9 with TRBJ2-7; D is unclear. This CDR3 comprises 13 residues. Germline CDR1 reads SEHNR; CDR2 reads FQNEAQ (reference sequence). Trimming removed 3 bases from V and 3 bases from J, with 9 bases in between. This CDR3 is CASSLASSYEQYF. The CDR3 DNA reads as TGTGCCAGCAGCTTGGCCAGCAGCTACGAGCAGTACTTC. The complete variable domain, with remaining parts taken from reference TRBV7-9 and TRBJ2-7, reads DTGVSQNPRHKITKRGQNVTFRCDPISEHNRLYWYRQTLGQGPEFLTYFQNEAQLEKSRLLSDRFSAERPKGSFSTLEIQRTEQGDSAMYLCASSLASSYEQYFGPGTRLTVT.

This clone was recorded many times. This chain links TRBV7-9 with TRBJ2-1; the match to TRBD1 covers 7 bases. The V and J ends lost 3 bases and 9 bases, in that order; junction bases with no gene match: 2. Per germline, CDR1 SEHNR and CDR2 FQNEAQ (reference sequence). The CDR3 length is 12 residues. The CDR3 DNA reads TGTGCCAGCAGCTTCACAGGGGCTGAGCAGTTCTTC. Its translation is CASSFTGAEQFF. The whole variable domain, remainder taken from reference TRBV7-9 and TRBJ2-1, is DTGVSQNPRHKITKRGQNVTFRCDPISEHNRLYWYRQTLGQGPEFLTYFQNEAQLEKSRLLSDRFSAERPKGSFSTLEIQRTEQGDSAMYLCASSFTGAEQFFGPGTRLTVL.

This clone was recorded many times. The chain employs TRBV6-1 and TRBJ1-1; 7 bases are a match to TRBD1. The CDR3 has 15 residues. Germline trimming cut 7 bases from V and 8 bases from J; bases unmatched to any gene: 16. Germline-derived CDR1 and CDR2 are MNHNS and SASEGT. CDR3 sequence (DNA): TGTGCCAGCACCCCAGGGGGACAAGCGAGGAACGAAGCTTTCTTT. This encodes CASTPGGQARNEAFF.